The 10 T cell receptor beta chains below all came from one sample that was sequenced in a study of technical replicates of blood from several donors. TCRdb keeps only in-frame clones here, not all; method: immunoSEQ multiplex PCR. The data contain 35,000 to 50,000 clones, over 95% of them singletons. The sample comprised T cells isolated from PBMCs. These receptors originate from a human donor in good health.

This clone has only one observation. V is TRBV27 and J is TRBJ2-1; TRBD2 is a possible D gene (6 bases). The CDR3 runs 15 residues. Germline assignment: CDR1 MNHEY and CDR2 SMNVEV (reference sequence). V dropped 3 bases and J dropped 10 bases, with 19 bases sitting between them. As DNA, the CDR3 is TGTGCCAGCAGTTTCTTTACTAGCCCACAAGAGGAGCAGTTCTTC. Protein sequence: CASSFFTSPQEEQFF.

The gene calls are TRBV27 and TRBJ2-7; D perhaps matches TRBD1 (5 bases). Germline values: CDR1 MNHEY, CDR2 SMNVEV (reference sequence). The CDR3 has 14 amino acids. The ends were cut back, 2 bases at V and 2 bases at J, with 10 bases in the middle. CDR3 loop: CASSLNTGAYEQYF. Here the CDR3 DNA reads TGTGCCAGCAGTTTAAACACAGGTGCCTACGAGCAGTACTTC.

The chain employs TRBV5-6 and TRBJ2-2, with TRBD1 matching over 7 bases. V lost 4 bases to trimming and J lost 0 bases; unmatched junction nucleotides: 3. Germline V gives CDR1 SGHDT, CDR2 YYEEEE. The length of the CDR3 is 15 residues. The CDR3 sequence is CASSRQGSNTGELFF. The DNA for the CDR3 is TGTGCCAGCAGCCGACAGGGATCGAACACCGGGGAGCTGTTTTTT.

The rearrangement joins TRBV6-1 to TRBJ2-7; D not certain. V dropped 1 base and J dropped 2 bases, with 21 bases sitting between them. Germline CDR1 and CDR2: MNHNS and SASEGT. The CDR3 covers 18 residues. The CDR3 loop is CASSEGITSGGAPYEQYF. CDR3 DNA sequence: TGTGCCAGCAGTGAAGGAATAACCTCTGGCGGCGCACCCTACGAGCAGTACTTC.

The CDR3 nucleotides are TGTGCCTGGACTAAAGACAGGCCCCACGAGCAGTACTTC. It translates to CAWTKDRPHEQYF. The V gene is TRBV30, the J gene TRBJ2-7; D is possibly TRBD1 (6 bases). The V and J ends lost 4 bases and 5 bases respectively, with 15 bases between them. The CDR3 sequence is 13 residues long. Per the germline V gene, CDR1 is GTSNPN and CDR2 is SVGIG (reference sequence).

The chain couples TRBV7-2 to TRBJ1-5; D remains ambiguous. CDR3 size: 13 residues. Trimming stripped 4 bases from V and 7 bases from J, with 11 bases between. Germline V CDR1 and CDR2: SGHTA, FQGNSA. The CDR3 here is CASSSGPMQPQHF. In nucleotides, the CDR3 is TGTGCCAGCAGCTCCGGTCCCATGCAGCCCCAGCATTTT.

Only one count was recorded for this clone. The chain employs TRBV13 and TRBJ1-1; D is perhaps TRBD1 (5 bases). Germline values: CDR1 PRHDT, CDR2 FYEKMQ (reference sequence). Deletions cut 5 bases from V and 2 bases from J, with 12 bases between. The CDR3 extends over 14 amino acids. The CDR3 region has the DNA TGTGCCAGCAGCCATCGACAGAGTAACACTGAAGCTTTCTTT. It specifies CASSHRQSNTEAFF.

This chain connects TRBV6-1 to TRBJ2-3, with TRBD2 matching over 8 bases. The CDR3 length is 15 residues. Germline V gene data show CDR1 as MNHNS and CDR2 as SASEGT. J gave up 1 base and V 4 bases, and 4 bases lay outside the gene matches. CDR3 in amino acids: CASSGTTSGTDTQYF. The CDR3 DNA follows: TGTGCCAGCAGTGGGACGACTAGCGGCACAGATACGCAGTATTTT.

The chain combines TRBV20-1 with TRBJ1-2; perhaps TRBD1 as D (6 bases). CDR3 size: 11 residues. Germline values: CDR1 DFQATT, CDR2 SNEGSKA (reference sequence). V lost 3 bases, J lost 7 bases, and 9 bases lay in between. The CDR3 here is CSASPGAGYTF. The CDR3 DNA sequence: TGCAGTGCTAGCCCAGGGGCTGGCTACACCTTC.

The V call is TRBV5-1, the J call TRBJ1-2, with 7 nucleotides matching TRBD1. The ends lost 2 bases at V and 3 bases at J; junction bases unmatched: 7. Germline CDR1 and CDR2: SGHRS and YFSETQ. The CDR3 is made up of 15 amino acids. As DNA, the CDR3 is TGCGCCAGCAGCTTTAGGACAGGAGGGGACTATGGCTACACCTTC. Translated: CASSFRTGGDYGYTF.